This T cell receptor beta chain was retrieved from a study of blood T cells in healthy people across ages. Broader study findings: Not knowing donor CMV status may have confounded expanded clonotype changes. Observed TCR beta diversity per million T cells went down as age went up. This fall followed a roughly linear course with age.

Combining a sample-barcoded 5' primer with a J-beta primer mix, a second PCR ran for about 7 to 11 cycles. Tags on each cDNA molecule came from a template-switch adaptor with 12 random nucleotides. TCRdb re-called the 5' RACE reads with MiXCR, one entry per CDR3 protein. The data contain hundreds of thousands of distinct CDR3 sequences, around two fifths of them singletons. Samples each had at least 6 micrograms of total RNA extracted. In its sample, this clonotype was seen a few times. Its antigen remains unknown. V dropped 5 bases and J dropped 2 bases, with 16 bases sitting between them. The CDR3 covers 16 residues.

The chain combines TRBV12-3 or TRBV12-4 with TRBJ1-5; a possible D gene is TRBD1 (5 bases). This receptor was obtained from a man in his fifties or sixties in good health. Sequencing was performed on blood. The CDR3 protein is CASSLNGGLGNQPQHF. The CDR3 DNA sequence: TGTGCCAGCAGTCTCAACGGGGGTCTGGGCAATCAGCCCCAGCATTTT.